Below, one TCR beta chain is given with its context. Antigen: not known. Germline assignment: CDR1 LNHDA and CDR2 SQIVND (reference sequence). Germline trimming cut 5 bases from V and 5 bases from J; bases unmatched to any gene: 8. The CDR3 extends over 15 amino acids. The table came from immunoSEQ multiplex PCR; TCRdb's copy has only in-frame clones and leaves some out. The sample includes about 47,000 clones, approximately 90% of them seen just once. These data are taken from a study of cytomegalovirus exposure and HLA in healthy donors. Study outcomes and limitations: The investigators catalogued 150 to 200 TCR beta chains as cytomegalovirus-associated. It was found in a later analysis that first-cohort TCR clusters tended to co-occur in the 130 or so validation repertoires.

While the first cohort had fewer than 850 subjects, the donors belonged to the separate validation cohort of roughly 120 subjects. The sequence was collected from a young man in good health and CMV-seronegative. What was sequenced was PBMCs. V usage is TRBV19 and J usage is TRBJ1-5; 8 bases map to TRBD1. The chain's CDR3 is CASSLGQEGYQPQHF. The CDR3 bases are TGTGCCAGTAGTCTGGGACAGGAGGGTTATCAGCCCCAGCATTTT.